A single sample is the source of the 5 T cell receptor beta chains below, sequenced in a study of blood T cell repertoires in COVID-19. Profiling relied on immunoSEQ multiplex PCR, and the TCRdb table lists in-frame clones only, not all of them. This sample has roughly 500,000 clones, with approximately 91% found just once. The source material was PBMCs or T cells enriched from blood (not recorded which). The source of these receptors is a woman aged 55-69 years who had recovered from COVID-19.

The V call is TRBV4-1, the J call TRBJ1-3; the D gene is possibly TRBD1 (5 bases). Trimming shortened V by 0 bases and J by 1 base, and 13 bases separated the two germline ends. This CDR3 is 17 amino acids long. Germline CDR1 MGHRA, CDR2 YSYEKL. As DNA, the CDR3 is TGCGCCAGCAGCCAAGAGCCGACAGCGGGGTCTGGAAACACCATATATTTT. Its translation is CASSQEPTAGSGNTIYF.

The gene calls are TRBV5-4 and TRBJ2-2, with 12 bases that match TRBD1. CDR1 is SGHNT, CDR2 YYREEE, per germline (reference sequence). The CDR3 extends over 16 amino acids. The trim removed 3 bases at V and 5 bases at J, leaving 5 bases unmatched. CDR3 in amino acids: CASSSGTGGGTGELFF. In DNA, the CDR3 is TGTGCCAGCAGCTCCGGGACAGGGGGCGGGACCGGGGAGCTGTTTTTT.

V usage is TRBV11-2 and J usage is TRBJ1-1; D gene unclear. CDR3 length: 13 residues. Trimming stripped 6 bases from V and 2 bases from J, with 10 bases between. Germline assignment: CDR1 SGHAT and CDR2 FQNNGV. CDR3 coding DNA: TGTGCCAGCAGGGATCCAGGTAACACTGAAGCTTTCTTT. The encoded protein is CASRDPGNTEAFF.

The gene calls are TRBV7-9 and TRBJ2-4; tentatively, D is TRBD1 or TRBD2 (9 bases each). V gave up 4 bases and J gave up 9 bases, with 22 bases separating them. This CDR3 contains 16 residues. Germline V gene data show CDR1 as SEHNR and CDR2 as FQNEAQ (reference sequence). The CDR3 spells CASSSTGGAREGIQYF. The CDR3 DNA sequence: TGTGCCAGCAGCTCTACAGGGGGCGCGCGGGAGGGCATTCAGTACTTC.

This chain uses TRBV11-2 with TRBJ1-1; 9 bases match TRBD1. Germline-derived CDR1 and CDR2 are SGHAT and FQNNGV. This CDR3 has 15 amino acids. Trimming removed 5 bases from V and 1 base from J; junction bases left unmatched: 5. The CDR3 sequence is CASSHRDRANTEAFF. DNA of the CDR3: TGTGCCAGCAGCCACCGGGACAGGGCGAACACTGAAGCTTTCTTT.